These 2 T cell receptor beta chains were sequenced from one sample in a study of CD8 T cells in ankylosing spondylitis. TCRdb reprocessed the 5' RACE reads via MiXCR and lists one record per CDR3 protein. The sample consists of 150,000 to 200,000 distinct CDR3 sequences, roughly 13% of them appearing once. Material for sequencing was blood, either unsorted or a sorted T cell fraction (not recorded which). These receptors all come from a female donor with ankylosing spondylitis or in good health (not recorded which).

The table lists this clonotype with many counts. The J gene is TRBJ1-2, the V gene TRBV6-1; D is uncertain. V was clipped by 11 bases and J by 5 bases, with 18 bases between them. Per the germline V gene, CDR1 is MNHNS and CDR2 is SASEGT. The CDR3 length is 13 residues. The CDR3 DNA is TGTGCCGCGGGAAGATGGGTCCTGTATGGCTACACCTTC. It is translated as CAAGRWVLYGYTF.

This clonotype was counted many times. The chain recombines TRBV12-3 or TRBV12-4 with TRBJ1-2, with TRBD1 matching over 9 bases. The CDR3 is made up of 16 amino acids. The trim removed 6 bases at V and 6 bases at J, leaving 14 bases unmatched. The CDR3: CASSALPGQGQDGYTF. Written as DNA, the CDR3 is TGTGCCAGCAGCGCCCTCCCTGGACAGGGGCAGGATGGCTACACCTTC.